Following are 20 T cell receptor beta chains from one sample sequenced in a study of prognosis after radiotherapy for stage I lung cancer. Genomic DNA provided the template from which TCR beta CDR3 was amplified by two-round multiplex PCR. It was primers specific to each TRBV and TRBJ gene that first-round PCR used. TCRdb used MiXCR to reprocess the multiplex PCR reads, holding one entry per CDR3 protein. This sample has tens of thousands of distinct CDR3 sequences, with under 45% found just once. The specimen was PBMCs, collected before or after stereotactic body radiation therapy (not recorded which). These receptors all come from a donor aged 50 or older with non-small cell lung cancer.

The rearrangement uses TRBV2 and TRBJ2-2; a weak D match, TRBD2 (6 bases). Trimming removed 6 bases from V and 2 bases from J, with 13 bases in between. The CDR3 loop spans 15 amino acids. Germline assignment: CDR1 SNHLY and CDR2 FYNNEI. CDR3 bases: TGTGCCAGCAGGCAGGGACTCCTAAACACCGGGGAGCTGTTTTTT. Translating gives CASRQGLLNTGELFF.

In its sample, this clonotype was seen a few times. It is likely a read error, because the conserved phenylalanine at the end of the CDR3 is missing. The rearrangement uses TRBV12-3 or TRBV12-4 and TRBJ2-1; D might be TRBD2 (6 bases). The CDR3 spans 15 residues. Trimming cost V 5 bases and J 6 bases, with 17 bases left between them. CDR3 sequence (DNA): TGTGCCAGCAGTCATAGCGGCCTTTCTCTCAATGAGCAGTTCCTC. It specifies CASSHSGLSLNEQFL.

By frequency in the sample, this clonotype is medium-sized (0.01 to 0.1%). V usage is TRBV6-1 and J usage is TRBJ2-7; tentatively, D is TRBD1 (6 bases). The CDR3 is 13 amino acids. CDR1 and CDR2 (germline): MNHNS, SASEGT. V was cut by 6 bases and J by 2 bases, with 11 bases left in between. CDR3 sequence: CASSLNRAYEQYF. In DNA, the CDR3 is TGTGCCAGCAGCCTTAACAGGGCCTACGAGCAGTACTTC.

Concerning this clonotype itself: The junction departs from germline at one end; a sequencing error may be responsible. V is TRBV6-1 and J is TRBJ1-5; TRBD1 agrees at 11 bases. The CDR3 consists of 18 residues. Germline V CDR1 and CDR2: MNHNS, SASEGT. The CDR3 nucleotides read TGTGCCAGCAGAAACCCGCCGGAAGGACAGGGGGCCAATCAGCACCAGCATTTT. Its translation: CASRNPPEGQGANQHQHF.

The sample holds many counts of this clonotype. This chain connects TRBV27 to TRBJ2-7; 7 bases map to TRBD1. V trimming: 4 bases; J trimming: 5 bases; junction bases outside the gene matches: 5. CDR1 and CDR2 (germline): MNHEY, SMNVEV (reference sequence). CDR3 length equals 13 residues. CDR3 bases: TGTGCCAGCAGTTCCGTAGACAGGGACGAGCAGTACTTC. Translating gives CASSSVDRDEQYF.

The CDR3 sequence: CASSSGPGINYGYTF. The CDR3 DNA sequence: TGTGCCAGCAGTAGTGGGCCAGGGATTAACTATGGCTACACCTTC. The chain is built from TRBV2 and TRBJ1-2, with D perhaps TRBD1 (5 bases). From germline, CDR1 is SNHLY and CDR2 FYNNEI. The CDR3 extends over 15 amino acids. V was cut by 5 bases and J by 1 base, with 14 bases left in between. Supplemented by reference TRBV2 and TRBJ1-2, the full variable domain reads EPEVTQTPSHQVTQMGQEVILRCVPISNHLYFYWYRQILGQKVEFLVSFYNNEISEKSEIFDDQFSVERPDGSNFTLKIRSTKLEDSAMYFCASSSGPGINYGYTFGSGTRLTVV.

A word on this clonotype: Since a far larger clone is one base different, this is likely a read error. The J gene is TRBJ1-6, the V gene TRBV7-9; no firm D call. CDR1 SEHNR and CDR2 FQNEAQ come from the germline V gene (reference sequence). V shed 2 bases and J shed 0 bases, with 5 bases lying between them. The CDR3 has 15 amino acids. CDR3 protein: CASSLTISYNSPLHF. The CDR3 nucleotides are TGTGCCAGCAGCTTAACCATCTCCTATAATTCACCCCTCCACTTT.

This clonotype was recorded at least ten times. A much larger clone differs from this one at a single base, so this may be a read error. The CDR3 DNA reads as TGTGCCAGCCAAGAGACAGGGGTATTGTCACCCCTCCACTTT. Its translation is CASQETGVLSPLHF. The chain employs TRBV12-3 or TRBV12-4 and TRBJ1-6; 8 bases are shared with TRBD1. V was pared by 8 bases and J by 10 bases, with 10 bases of the junction left unmatched. The CDR3 spans 14 residues.

The sample holds many counts of this clonotype. V is TRBV5-1 and J is TRBJ2-6; D is unresolved. The CDR3 sequence is 15 residues long. The V end was cut by 1 base, the J end by 2 bases, with 7 bases between. Germline CDR1 and CDR2: SGHRS and YFSETQ. CDR3 coding DNA: TGCGCCAGCAGCTTGAATCCGACTGGGGCCAACGTCCTGACTTTC. Its translation is CASSLNPTGANVLTF.

This clonotype has only a few counts. CDR3 loop: CASSSWTSGSPDTQYF. The CDR3 DNA is TGTGCCAGCAGCTCTTGGACTAGCGGGAGCCCAGATACGCAGTATTTT. The J gene is TRBJ2-3, the V gene TRBV7-9, with 13 positions matching TRBD2. The CDR3 covers 16 residues. Germline values: CDR1 SEHNR, CDR2 FQNEAQ (reference sequence). V was clipped by 4 bases and J by 4 bases; unmatched bases: 5.

This clonotype is deemed medium-sized. The rearrangement joins TRBV7-2 to TRBJ2-7, with 11 nucleotides matching TRBD1. J lost 6 bases, V lost 2 bases, and 9 bases had no gene match. In germline, CDR1 is SGHTA, CDR2 FQGNSA. The CDR3 contains 16 residues. The CDR3 loop reads CASSLWKGQGAGEQYF. The CDR3 DNA sequence: TGTGCCAGCAGCTTATGGAAAGGACAGGGGGCTGGCGAGCAGTACTTC.

This clonotype was recorded at least ten times. The genes are TRBV7-8 and TRBJ2-7, with 8 bases that match TRBD1. CDR3 size: 14 residues. V gave up 2 bases and J gave up 2 bases; unmatched junction bases: 2. In germline, CDR1 is SGHVS, CDR2 FQNEAQ. The CDR3 reads CASSLSGGTYEQYF. Here the CDR3 DNA reads TGTGCCAGCAGCTTATCAGGGGGCACCTACGAGCAGTACTTC.

This clonotype was detected many times. The V and J genes are TRBV9 and TRBJ1-2; unclear D gene. V was clipped by 4 bases and J by 3 bases, with 10 bases between them. From germline, CDR1 is SGDLS and CDR2 YYNGEE. The CDR3 covers 13 residues. This chain's CDR3 is CASSPSVDYGYTF. The CDR3 DNA reads TGTGCCAGCAGCCCCAGCGTGGACTATGGCTACACCTTC.

The genes are TRBV7-9 and TRBJ2-7, with unresolved D. V was pared by 1 base and J by 6 bases, with 10 bases between. Germline lookup yields CDR1 SEHNR and CDR2 FQNEAQ (reference sequence). This CDR3 spans 13 amino acids. CDR3 nucleotide sequence: TGTGCCAGCAGCTTAGAGGGATTGGGCGAGCAGTACTTC. Translated: CASSLEGLGEQYF.

Ten or more counts support this clonotype. This chain joins TRBV11-3 and TRBJ2-3; possibly TRBD2 for D (5 bases). This CDR3 region has 13 residues. Germline V gene sequence: CDR1 SGHNT, CDR2 YENEEA. V was clipped by 3 bases and J by 4 bases, with 8 bases between them. The CDR3 sequence is CASSFSAADTQYF. The CDR3 nucleotides read TGTGCCAGCAGCTTCTCAGCGGCAGATACGCAGTATTTT. Full variable domain (rest looked up from reference TRBV11-3 and TRBJ2-3): EAGVVQSPRYKIIEKKQPVAFWCNPISGHNTLYWYLQNLGQGPELLIRYENEEAVDDSQLPKDRFSAERLKGVDSTLKIQPAELGDSAVYLCASSFSAADTQYFGPGTRLTVL.

Regarding this clonotype: The conserved phenylalanine or tryptophan normally closing the CDR3 is absent here, so this likely arose from a read error. This chain uses TRBV10-2 with TRBJ2-5; D possibly corresponds to TRBD1 (6 bases). With 1 base removed from V and 11 bases from J, the gap between germline ends came to 11 bases. The length of the CDR3 is 12 residues. CDR1 is WSHSY, CDR2 SAAADI, per germline. As DNA, the CDR3 is TGCGCCAGCAGTGAGTTATTGGGGACACAGTACCTC. This gives the protein CASSELLGTQYL.

This clonotype is labeled as medium-sized. The CDR3 DNA reads as TGTGCCAGCAGTTTTACGAGGGCGGCGGGAGCCCACGAGCAGTACTTC. Its protein is CASSFTRAAGAHEQYF. The chain recombines TRBV27 with TRBJ2-7; 7 nucleotides align to TRBD2. Trimming cost V 3 bases and J 5 bases; bases outside gene matches: 13. The germline CDR1 and CDR2 sequences are MNHEY and SMNVEV (reference sequence). The CDR3 has 16 residues.

This clonotype was detected many times. The CDR3 DNA reads as TGCGCCAGCAGCTTTTCGGGGACGACTGAAGCTTTCTTT. Translated, it gives CASSFSGTTEAFF. V and J are TRBV5-1 and TRBJ1-1, with a weak D call TRBD1 (5 bases). V was shortened by 2 bases and J by 5 bases, with 10 bases between the two germline ends. CDR1 is SGHRS, CDR2 YFSETQ, per germline. The CDR3 runs 13 residues.

The chain couples TRBV7-2 to TRBJ1-2, with D perhaps matching TRBD1 (5 bases). This CDR3 has 15 residues. Germline V gene sequence: CDR1 SGHTA, CDR2 FQGNSA. The V end lost 5 bases, the J end lost 6 bases, and 19 bases lay between the germline ends. This CDR3 is CASSPRGGRFDGYTF. DNA for the CDR3: TGTGCCAGCAGCCCGAGGGGTGGCAGGTTCGATGGCTACACCTTC.

The chain employs TRBV11-1 and TRBJ2-3; 7 bases line up with TRBD1. Germline V gives CDR1 SGHAT, CDR2 FQDESV (reference sequence). This CDR3 region has 14 residues. V trimming: 5 bases; J trimming: 0 bases; junction bases outside the gene matches: 2. The CDR3 DNA reads TGTGCCAGCAGCAGAGGGGGCAGCACAGATACGCAGTATTTT. This codes for CASSRGGSTDTQYF.